A selection of T cell receptor beta chains follows, all from one sample in a study of blood T cells in healthy people across ages. TCRdb itself ran the 5' RACE reads through MiXCR, one entry per CDR3 protein. The sample shows 800,000 to 900,000 distinct CDR3 sequences, 60% to 80% of them seen only once. What was sequenced was blood. All receptors come from a young man in good health. Each CDR3 is given with its conserved first and last residue. A D gene is named only where the DNA matches it firmly. Clone size is given for some rows only: seen once, a few or many times, or a class if the clone is expanded.

size,D,V,J,DNA,CDR3
.,TRBD1,TRBV6-4,TRBJ1-2,TGTGCCACACGACAGACAGGGTCCTATGGCTACACCTTC,CATRQTGSYGYTF
few,TRBD1,TRBV7-3,TRBJ2-3,TGTGCCAGCAGCTACAACAGGGGCTTGCAGTATTTT,CASSYNRGLQYF
.,TRBD1,TRBV27,TRBJ1-2,TGTGCCAGCAGTTTCCAGGACAGGGGTAGGATCTATGGCTACACCTTC,CASSFQDRGRIYGYTF
.,.,TRBV20-1,TRBJ2-1,TGCAGTGCTTCCTTCCCCTTCCCGGGACCGTATGACAATGAGCAGTTCTTC,CSASFPFPGPYDNEQFF
many,.,TRBV7-9,TRBJ2-1,TGTGCCAGCAGCTATTCCGGGCCCCACAATGAGCAGTTCTTC,CASSYSGPHNEQFF
few,TRBD2,TRBV20-1,TRBJ2-5,TGCAGTGCTAGAGTGGGTGCGGGGGGTCGACAAGAGACCCAGTACTTC,CSARVGAGGRQETQYF
.,.,TRBV2,TRBJ1-1,TGTGCCAGCAGGGCCAGGGGACCAAACACTGAAGCTTTCTTT,CASRARGPNTEAFF
.,TRBD2,TRBV12-3/TRBV12-4,TRBJ2-5,TGTGCCAGCAGGTCGACTAGCGGGGTACAAGAGACCCAGTACTTC,CASRSTSGVQETQYF
.,.,TRBV6-5,TRBJ2-2,TGTGCCAGCACCATACGGGCGGGGTCGAACACCGGGGAGCTGTTTTTT,CASTIRAGSNTGELFF
many,TRBD1,TRBV5-5,TRBJ1-2,TGTGCCAGCAGCTTTACTCGGACAGGAAACTATGGCTACACCTTC,CASSFTRTGNYGYTF
.,.,TRBV4-2,TRBJ2-1,TGTGCCAGCAGCCAAGATACGGGGAGCGCCTACAATGAGCAGTTCTTC,CASSQDTGSAYNEQFF
few,.,TRBV6-5,TRBJ2-1,TGTGCCAGCAGTGACAGGATGGCCGAGCAGTTCTTC,CASSDRMAEQFF
.,.,TRBV27,TRBJ2-5,TGTGCCAGCAGTTCCCTCGGGACTGGCGAGACCCAGTACTTC,CASSSLGTGETQYF
few,TRBD1,TRBV5-1,TRBJ1-4,TGCGCCAGCAGCCACGGACAGGGCGATGAAAAACTGTTTTTT,CASSHGQGDEKLFF
few,.,TRBV6-5,TRBJ2-3,TGTGCCAGCAGTTACTCGGAGACTACAGATACGCAGTATTTT,CASSYSETTDTQYF
few,TRBD1,TRBV27,TRBJ2-7,TGTGCCAGCAGTCAGACAGGGTCTGGGGCCTACGAGCAGTACTTC,CASSQTGSGAYEQYF
once,.,TRBV7-2,TRBJ2-3,TGTGCCAGCAGCTCCCTCCCGCCCCCCTTCACAGATACGCAGTATTTT,CASSSLPPPFTDTQYF
.,.,TRBV10-3,TRBJ1-6,TGTGCCATCAGTGAGACAAATAATTCACCCCTCCACTTT,CAISETNNSPLHF